This TCR beta chain was sequenced for a study of Ad26.COV2.S vaccination and SARS-CoV-2 variants. Looking at the study overall: Dosing was one shot or two shots 56 days apart.

Noted treatment: 15 to 20 received Ad26.COV2.S at low or high dose, single or two shots; 5 received placebo; per-sample allocation not given. Sampling was performed 63 days after the first vaccine or placebo injection. Some clones are missing from TCRdb's copy, which holds only in-frame ones; the method was immunoSEQ multiplex PCR. The sample has roughly 320,000 clones, over 75% seen once; the top ten hold around 3.6%. The sequences come from peripheral blood, collected in a trial of Ad26.COV2.S vaccine versus placebo. The source of this sequence is a person aged 18 to 65 who received the Ad26.COV2.S COVID-19 vaccine or a placebo.

The CDR3 DNA follows: TGTGCCAGCAGCTTAAATGTGTTTGTTGACACCGGGGAGCTGTTTTTT. It translates to CASSLNVFVDTGELFF. The chain links TRBV7-9 to TRBJ2-2; D is ambiguous. Trimming cost V 2 bases and J 3 bases, with 13 bases left between them. The CDR3 sequence is 16 residues long. Germline V gene sequence: CDR1 SEHNR, CDR2 FQNEAQ (reference sequence).